One and the same sample provided the 6 T cell receptor beta chains below, sequenced in a study of Ad26.COV2.S vaccination and SARS-CoV-2 variants (dated by TCRdb to 2020 to 2022). Libraries came from the immunoSEQ multiplex PCR assay. This immuneACCESS table, as held by TCRdb, lists in-frame sequences with V and J called but not all clones. Of the missing ones, under half trace to an unresolved V gene in checked studies; the others have no known cause. The sample table records more than 350,000 clones; 90% of these occur just once. The ten largest clonotypes hold more than 9% of the sample. What this sample's treatment or condition label stands for: around 19 received Ad26.COV2.S at low or high dose, single or two shots; 5 received placebo; per-sample allocation not given. For vaccine and placebo recipients, the sequenced repertoires came from samples collected on day 63 after the first injection.

The specimen was peripheral blood, collected in a trial of Ad26.COV2.S vaccine versus placebo. These receptors originate from a person between 18 and 65 years old who received the Ad26.COV2.S COVID-19 vaccine or a placebo.

This sequence joins TRBV7-2 and TRBJ2-3; TRBD2 might be the D (5 bases). Per germline, CDR1 SGHTA and CDR2 FQGNSA. V lost 5 bases, J lost 2 bases, and 14 bases lay in between. The CDR3 consists of 15 residues. The CDR3 DNA reads TGTGCCAGCAGCCCAGGACTGATTTTCACAGATACGCAGTATTTT. The encoded protein is CASSPGLIFTDTQYF.

This clone turned up a few times. V is TRBV19 and J is TRBJ2-2; 7 bases agree with TRBD2. This CDR3 contains 14 residues. With 8 bases clipped from V and 3 bases from J, the junction kept 6 bases outside the gene matches. Germline values: CDR1 LNHDA, CDR2 SQIVND (reference sequence). The CDR3 nucleotides are TGTGCCAGTTCGCGGGAGCTCTACACCGGGGAGCTGTTTTTT. Its translation: CASSRELYTGELFF.

This sequence joins TRBV25-1 and TRBJ2-5; 8 bases align to TRBD1. The germline CDR1 and CDR2 sequences are MGHDK and SYGVNS. Trimming took 5 bases from V and 1 from J; bases not matched to a gene: 6. CDR3 length: 15 amino acids. CDR3 in DNA: TGTGCCAGCAGTCAGACGGACAGGGCCCAAGAGACCCAGTACTTC. It codes for CASSQTDRAQETQYF.

The rearrangement links TRBV11-2 to TRBJ2-7; no firm D call. Trimming shortened V by 2 bases and J by 0 bases, and 8 bases separated the two germline ends. This CDR3 spans 14 amino acids. Germline CDR1 is SGHAT and CDR2 is FQNNGV. In DNA, the CDR3 is TGTGCCAGCAGCTTAAGGGCAGTCTCCTACGAGCAGTACTTC. Translation: CASSLRAVSYEQYF.

This clone turned up a few times. It is unclear where the CDR3 begins or ends on the DNA, so no DNA is shown, and the CDR3 is as TCRdb lists it. This chain connects TRBV28 to TRBJ2-1; the listed D gene, TRBD2, was not tested against the DNA. The CDR3 region is 16 residues in length, termini included. Germline loops: CDR1 MDHEN, CDR2 SYDVKM. CDR3 amino acids: CASSLFWRAGDNEQFF.

The chain carries TRBV29-1 and TRBJ2-3; the D call may be TRBD1 or TRBD2 (5 bases each). The CDR3 is 14 residues long. CDR1 SQVTM and CDR2 ANQGSEA come from the germline V gene. Trimming cost V 6 bases and J 0 bases, with 13 bases left between them. The CDR3 loop reads CSVVPRDSTDTQYF. The CDR3 DNA follows: TGCAGCGTCGTACCACGGGACAGCACAGATACGCAGTATTTT.